This T cell receptor beta chain was sequenced for a study of blood T cell repertoires in COVID-19. Study context: T cells, B-cell-depleted T cells, or PBMCs provided the cDNA or gDNA that served as material.

This CDR3 is built from 13 residues. The ends were cut back, 2 bases at V and 12 bases at J, with 14 bases in the middle. The germline gives CDR1 MNHNS, CDR2 SASEGT. Profiled with immunoSEQ multiplex PCR; TCRdb holds only in-frame clones, not every one. The table has around 390,000 clones, around nine tenths seen once. The source material was PBMCs or T cells enriched from blood (not recorded which). This clonotype was sampled from a woman in her forties or fifties who had recovered from COVID-19. The chain uses TRBV6-1 and TRBJ1-5; D call uncertain. CDR3 protein: CASSETGGVFQHF. CDR3 in DNA: TGTGCCAGCAGTGAAACCGGTGGTGTGTTCCAGCATTTT.